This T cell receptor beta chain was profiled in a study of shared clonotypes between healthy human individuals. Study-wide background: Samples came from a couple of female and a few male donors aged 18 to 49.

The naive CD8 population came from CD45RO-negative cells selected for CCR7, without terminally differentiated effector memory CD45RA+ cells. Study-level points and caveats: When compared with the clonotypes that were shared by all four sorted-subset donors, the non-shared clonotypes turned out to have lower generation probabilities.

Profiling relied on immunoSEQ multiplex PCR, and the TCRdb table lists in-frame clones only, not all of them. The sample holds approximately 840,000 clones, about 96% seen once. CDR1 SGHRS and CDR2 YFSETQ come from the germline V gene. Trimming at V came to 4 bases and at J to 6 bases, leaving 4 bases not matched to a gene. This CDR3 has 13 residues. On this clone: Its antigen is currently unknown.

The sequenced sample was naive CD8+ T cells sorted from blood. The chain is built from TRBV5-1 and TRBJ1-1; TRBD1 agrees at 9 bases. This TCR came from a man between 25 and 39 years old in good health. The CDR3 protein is CASSPDRGAEAFF. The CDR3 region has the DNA TGCGCCAGCAGCCCGGACAGGGGCGCTGAAGCTTTCTTT.